The 10 T cell receptor beta chains listed next were all sequenced from one sample in a study of human T cells and chemical hapten exposure. The time point: patch test 2, 6 weeks after DPC sensitization. Specified treatment: therapeutic diphenylcyclopropenone sensitization with weekly scalp DPC. MiXCR, applied by TCRdb to the RACE reads, yields one record per CDR3 protein. The sample holds more than 75,000 distinct CDR3 sequences, 7% to 10% seen once. The sequencing used whole blood, collected in connection with sensitization to the hapten diphenylcyclopropenone (DPC). The receptors stem from a woman aged 40 to 49 with alopecia areata. Some clones in this sample may be carry-over from other donors' samples.

The rearrangement uses TRBV20-1 and TRBJ2-1; D might be TRBD2 (5 bases). This CDR3 spans 13 amino acids. The germline V and J ends were trimmed by 0 bases and 4 bases, with 7 bases remaining between them. The germline V gene has CDR1 DFQATT and CDR2 SNEGSKA (reference sequence). The CDR3 nucleotides read TGCAGTGCTAGAGAGGCGGGTTACAATGAGCAGTTCTTC. Amino acid sequence: CSAREAGYNEQFF.

This clonotype appeared a few times. The chain couples TRBV12-3 or TRBV12-4 to TRBJ2-7; perhaps TRBD2 as D (5 bases). The CDR3 contains 13 residues. V shed 5 bases and J shed 3 bases, with 11 bases lying between them. CDR3 loop: CASSALANYEQYF. The CDR3 DNA reads TGTGCCAGCAGTGCATTAGCGAACTACGAGCAGTACTTC.

This clonotype was counted at least ten times. The genes are TRBV6-5 and TRBJ2-3; tentatively, D is TRBD1 (6 bases). CDR3 size: 15 residues. The germline V gene has CDR1 MNHEY and CDR2 SVGAGI. With 0 bases removed from V and 0 bases from J, the gap between germline ends came to 7 bases. CDR3 protein: CASSYSGGSTDTQYF. Written as DNA, the CDR3 is TGTGCCAGCAGTTACTCAGGGGGAAGCACAGATACGCAGTATTTT.

This clonotype occurred many times. The chain uses TRBV6-5 and TRBJ2-1, with D perhaps TRBD2 (6 bases). Trimming removed 6 bases from V and 0 bases from J, with 18 bases in between. The CDR3 consists of 17 residues. The germline CDR1 and CDR2 sequences are MNHEY and SVGAGI. CDR3 sequence reads: CASSPTSPPGSYNEQFF. DNA for the CDR3: TGTGCCAGCAGCCCAACTAGCCCCCCGGGCTCCTACAATGAGCAGTTCTTC.

This clonotype was observed a few times. V and J are TRBV18 and TRBJ2-7, with D unclear. Trimming removed 5 bases at V and 1 base at J, with 3 bases between. Germline V gene lookup returns CDR1 KGHSH and CDR2 LQKENI. The CDR3 loop spans 11 amino acids. Written as DNA, the CDR3 is TGTGCCAGCTCAAGGTCCTACGAGCAGTACTTC. It encodes CASSRSYEQYF. The complete variable domain, with remaining parts taken from reference TRBV18 and TRBJ2-7, reads NAGVMQNPRHLVRRRGQEARLRCSPMKGHSHVYWYRQLPEEGLKFMVYLQKENIIDESGMPKERFSAEFPKEGPSILRIQQVVRGDSAAYFCASSRSYEQYFGPGTRLTVT.

This clonotype has only a few counts. V is TRBV12-3 or TRBV12-4 and J is TRBJ2-1; 8 positions agree with TRBD1. V shed 1 base, J shed 13 bases, and the junction held 12 bases outside the gene matches. CDR3 length: 15 amino acids. CDR3 in DNA: TGTGCCAGCAGTTTAGAGACAGGGGCCCAGCTGTTACAGTTCTTC. Its translation is CASSLETGAQLLQFF.

This clonotype was seen at least ten times. For the CDR3, the DNA is TGTGCCAGCAGCTTAGCCGGGCACACAGATACGCAGTATTTT. Its protein product is CASSLAGHTDTQYF. V usage is TRBV7-9 and J usage is TRBJ2-3; D remains unclear. This CDR3 spans 14 amino acids. CDR1 and CDR2 from the germline V gene are SEHNR and FQNEAQ (reference sequence). The ends were cut back, 0 bases at V and 2 bases at J, with 6 bases in the middle.

Worth noting for this clonotype: A read error may produce the germline difference seen at one junction end. The rearrangement uses TRBV10-3 and TRBJ1-5; 10 bases are shared with TRBD1. CDR3 size: 14 residues. Per germline, CDR1 ENHRY and CDR2 SYGVKD. CDR3: CATSADRGNQPQHF. The CDR3 DNA is TGTGCCACCAGTGCGGACAGGGGGAATCAGCCCCAGCATTTT.

This clonotype came up a few times. CDR3 amino acids: CSVPGAPAADTQYF. CDR3 nucleotides: TGCAGTGTGCCGGGGGCCCCAGCGGCAGATACGCAGTATTTT. The chain has TRBV20-1 and TRBJ2-3; possibly TRBD1 or TRBD2 for D (6 bases each). The CDR3 contains 14 residues. The germline V and J ends were trimmed by 7 bases and 4 bases, with 18 bases remaining between them. Germline lookup yields CDR1 DFQATT and CDR2 SNEGSKA (reference sequence).

This clonotype turned up a few times. The chain employs TRBV19 and TRBJ2-5, with D perhaps matching TRBD2 (5 bases). The CDR3 is 16 amino acids. V lost 5 bases, J lost 3 bases, and 19 bases lay in between. Looked up from germline, CDR1 is LNHDA and CDR2 is SQIVND (reference sequence). Written as DNA, the CDR3 is TGTGCCAGTAGTTACCGGTCTGGGAGCCCCAAAGAGACCCAGTACTTC. It yields the protein CASSYRSGSPKETQYF.